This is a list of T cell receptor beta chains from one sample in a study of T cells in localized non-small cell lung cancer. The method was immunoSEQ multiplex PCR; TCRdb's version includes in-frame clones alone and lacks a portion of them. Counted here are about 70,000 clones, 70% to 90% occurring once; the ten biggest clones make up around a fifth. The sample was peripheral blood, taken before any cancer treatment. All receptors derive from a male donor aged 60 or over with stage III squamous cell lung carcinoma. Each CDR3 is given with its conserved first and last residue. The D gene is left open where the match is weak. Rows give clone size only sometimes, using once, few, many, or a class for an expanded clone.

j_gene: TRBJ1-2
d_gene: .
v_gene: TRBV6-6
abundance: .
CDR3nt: TGTGCCAGCAGTCCCTCCCTTGACGACGGCGGCTACACCTTC
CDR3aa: CASSPSLDDGGYTF

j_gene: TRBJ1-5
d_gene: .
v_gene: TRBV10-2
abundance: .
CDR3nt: TGCGCCAGCAGTGAGTCGACGGTGGGTAATCAGCCCCAGCATTTT
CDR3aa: CASSESTVGNQPQHF

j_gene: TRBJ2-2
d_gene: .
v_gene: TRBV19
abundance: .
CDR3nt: TGTGCCAGTACCGCCTGGGGGGGGGAGCTGTTTTTT
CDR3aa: CASTAWGGELFF

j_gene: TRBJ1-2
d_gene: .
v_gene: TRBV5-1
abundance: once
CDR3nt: TGCGCCAGCAGCTTGACCCTTGCGGGGGCAAGGGGCTATGGCTACACCTTC
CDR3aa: CASSLTLAGARGYGYTF

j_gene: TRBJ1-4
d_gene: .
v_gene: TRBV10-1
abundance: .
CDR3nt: TGCGCCAGCAGTCCGGAGGGCAGAGGGAGGGAGGCTAATGAAAAACTGTTTTTT
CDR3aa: CASSPEGRGREANEKLFF

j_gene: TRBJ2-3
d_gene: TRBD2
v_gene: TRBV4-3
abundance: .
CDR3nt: TGCGCCAGCAGCCAAGATTATGTCGGCGGGGGGAGCACAGATACGCAGTATTTT
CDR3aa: CASSQDYVGGGSTDTQYF

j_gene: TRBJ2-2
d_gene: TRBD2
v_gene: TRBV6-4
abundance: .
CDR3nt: TGTGCCAGCAGTGTGACCGGGACTAGCACCGGGGAGCTGTTTTTT
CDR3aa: CASSVTGTSTGELFF

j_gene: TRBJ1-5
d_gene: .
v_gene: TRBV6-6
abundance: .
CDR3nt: TGTGCCAGCAGGTCCAATGACAATCAGCCCCAGCATTTT
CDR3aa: CASRSNDNQPQHF

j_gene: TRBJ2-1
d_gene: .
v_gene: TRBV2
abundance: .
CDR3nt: TGTGCCAGCAGTGGGGATTTAGGGGAGCAGTTCTTC
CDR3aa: CASSGDLGEQFF

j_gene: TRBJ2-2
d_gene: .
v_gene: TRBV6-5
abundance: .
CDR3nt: TGTGCCAGCAGCCTCGGCGGGCAGACCGGGGAGCTGTTTTTT
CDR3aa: CASSLGGQTGELFF

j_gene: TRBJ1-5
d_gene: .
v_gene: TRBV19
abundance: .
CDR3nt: TGTGCCAGTCGCCTAAACTCCGTCCTTAGCAATCAGCCCCAGCATTTT
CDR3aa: CASRLNSVLSNQPQHF